This T cell receptor beta chain came from a study of T cell changes during pregnancy in multiple sclerosis (dated by TCRdb to between 2019 and 2020). Notes on the research overall: In women with multiple sclerosis, the researchers looked at how the T cell repertoire shifted as pregnancy progressed.

The V end gives up 4 bases and the J end 5 bases, leaving 0 bases in the junction not matched to a gene. The germline V gene (reference sequence) yields MNHEY for CDR1 and SMNVEV for CDR2. The CDR3 runs 13 residues from the cysteine to the phenylalanine. The retained sequence is limited to the CDR3, 39 bases, with the frame set at the first base. Preparation of the library involved the immunoSEQ multiplex PCR assay. In TCRdb, the immuneACCESS table is reduced to in-frame sequences with V and J assigned. These tables do not hold every clone; where another copy was compared, an unresolved V gene accounts for under half, and the others remain unexplained. Across this sample there are over 15,000 clones, with 84% seen only once. The top ten constitute 8% to 10% of the sample. This clone was counted between two and nine times. No cognate antigen has been identified for it. Base quality data are lacking; no much larger clone is found one base away.

This receptor was identified in a female donor in good health, enrolled as a control in a pregnancy study. The rearrangement joined TRBV27 to TRBJ1-5, with 9 bases in between that match TRBD1. Sequenced here: CD8+ T cells from peripheral blood mononuclear cells, sampled in the second trimester of pregnancy. CDR3 loop: CASSWTGDQPQHF. The DNA sequence reads TGTGCCAGCAGTTGGACAGGGGATCAGCCCCAGCATTTT.